The 26 T cell receptor beta chains below come from one sample, sequenced in a study of beta chain features in type 1 diabetes. Reverse transcribing all isolated RNA meant expressed TCRB transcripts were sequenced. Clones were read by immunoSEQ multiplex PCR, and TCRdb kept only the in-frame ones, dropping some. This sample carries around 160,000 clones, roughly 48% of them seen once, and the ten largest clones take under 0.45%. Sequenced: Tregs from blood. The receptors derive from a man between 18 and 35 years old in good health.

This chain links TRBV28 with TRBJ1-1; perhaps TRBD1 as D (6 bases). Per the germline V gene, CDR1 is MDHEN and CDR2 is SYDVKM. The ends were cut back, 6 bases at V and 10 bases at J, with 21 bases in the middle. The CDR3 runs to 14 residues. The CDR3 is CASSPHPQGLAAFF. The CDR3 coding sequence is TGTGCCAGCAGCCCTCACCCGCAGGGGTTAGCAGCTTTCTTT.

The chain carries TRBV6-1 and TRBJ1-4; possible D gene TRBD1, 6 bases. Germline V lookup: CDR1 MNHNS, CDR2 SASEGT. The CDR3 totals 14 residues. V dropped 6 bases and J dropped 5 bases, with 13 bases sitting between them. CDR3: CASRTGWANEKLFF. The CDR3 nucleotides are TGTGCCAGCAGAACAGGGTGGGCCAATGAAAAACTGTTTTTT.

The V gene is TRBV6-5, the J gene TRBJ2-7; 7 positions match TRBD2. CDR3 length: 14 amino acids. Germline trimming cut 2 bases from V and 4 bases from J; bases unmatched to any gene: 5. Per the germline V gene, CDR1 is MNHEY and CDR2 is SVGAGI. In DNA, the CDR3 is TGTGCCAGCAGTTACCGGGGGGATGCGTACGAGCAGTACTTC. It specifies CASSYRGDAYEQYF.

Only a few counts were recorded for this clone. The chain is built from TRBV28 and TRBJ2-3, with D maybe TRBD2 (7 bases). Per the germline V gene, CDR1 is MDHEN and CDR2 is SYDVKM. The ends were cut back, 6 bases at V and 3 bases at J, with 16 bases in the middle. There are 15 residues in the CDR3. The CDR3 reads CASSPRGAGTDTQYF. Written as DNA, the CDR3 is TGTGCCAGCAGCCCACGGGGGGCAGGGACAGATACGCAGTATTTT.

The chain recombines TRBV7-8 with TRBJ1-5, with a weak D call TRBD1 (6 bases). This CDR3 region has 11 residues. V was pared by 5 bases and J by 12 bases, with 11 bases between. CDR1 SGHVS and CDR2 FQNEAQ come from the germline V gene. The CDR3: CASSLGTSQHF. CDR3 nucleotides: TGTGCCAGCAGCCTCGGGACAAGCCAGCATTTT.

The chain has TRBV5-1 and TRBJ2-1; TRBD1 might be the D (6 bases). Trimming took 2 bases from V and 5 from J, leaving 11 bases between them. There are 14 residues in the CDR3. Germline V gene data show CDR1 as SGHRS and CDR2 as YFSETQ. The CDR3 reads CASSFGGADNEQFF. The CDR3 bases are TGCGCCAGCAGCTTTGGGGGCGCCGACAATGAGCAGTTCTTC.

This clone was detected only once. The V call is TRBV4-3, the J call TRBJ2-2, with D possibly being TRBD2 (5 bases). The CDR3 loop spans 15 amino acids. V was trimmed by 1 base and J by 5 bases, leaving 11 bases between them. CDR1 and CDR2 (germline): LGHNA, YSLEER. CDR3 coding DNA: TGCGCCAGCAGCCAAGGTGGAGGACGGACCGGGGAGCTGTTTTTT. This sequence encodes CASSQGGGRTGELFF.

This clone came up a few times. The gene calls are TRBV7-2 and TRBJ1-1, with 12 bases identical to TRBD1. This CDR3 spans 16 amino acids. From germline, CDR1 is SGHTA and CDR2 FQGNSA. V trimming: 2 bases; J trimming: 9 bases; junction bases outside the gene matches: 10. In DNA, the CDR3 is TGTGCCAGCAGCTTAAGGGGACAGGGGGCGCAGGGGAAAGCTTTCTTT. Its protein product is CASSLRGQGAQGKAFF.

In this sample, this clone turned up a few times. This chain links TRBV29-1 with TRBJ1-2, with TRBD1 matching over 7 bases. Germline V gives CDR1 SQVTM, CDR2 ANQGSEA. V was clipped by 7 bases and J by 4 bases; unmatched bases: 6. The CDR3 extends over 12 amino acids. The CDR3: CSAEGQSYGYTF. The CDR3 bases are TGCAGCGCAGAGGGACAGAGCTATGGCTACACCTTC.

A single count supports this clone. The gene calls are TRBV29-1 and TRBJ2-7, with 11 bases identical to TRBD1. The J segment lost 4 bases and the V segment lost 7 bases, leaving 12 bases of the junction unmatched. CDR1 and CDR2 (germline): SQVTM, ANQGSEA. This CDR3 comprises 15 residues. The chain's CDR3 is CSASTPGQGVYEQYF. The CDR3 DNA sequence: TGCAGCGCATCAACACCGGGACAGGGGGTTTACGAGCAGTACTTC.

The chain couples TRBV7-2 to TRBJ1-6, with D perhaps matching TRBD1 (6 bases). With 1 base removed from V and 7 bases from J, the gap between germline ends came to 11 bases. Germline assignment: CDR1 SGHTA and CDR2 FQGNSA. The CDR3 loop spans 15 amino acids. The DNA of the CDR3 is TGTGCCAGCAGCTTAGTCCAGGGGTGGAATTCACCCCTCCACTTT. Translating it yields CASSLVQGWNSPLHF. The variable domain in full, with the rest retrieved from reference TRBV7-2 and TRBJ1-6, is GAGVSQSPSNKVTEKGKDVELRCDPISGHTALYWYRQSLGQGLEFLIYFQGNSAPDKSGLPSDRFSAERTGGSVSTLTIQRTQQEDSAVYLCASSLVQGWNSPLHFGNGTRLTVT.

This clone was seen a single time. V is TRBV28 and J is TRBJ2-7, with D possibly matching TRBD1 (6 bases). Germline loops: CDR1 MDHEN, CDR2 SYDVKM. V lost 2 bases and J lost 9, with 11 bases in between. The CDR3 runs to 12 residues. In DNA, the CDR3 is TGTGCCAGCAGTTTACAGGGGATCGGGCAGTACTTC. Amino acid sequence: CASSLQGIGQYF.

The rearrangement links TRBV29-1 to TRBJ2-1, with D hard to call. V was clipped by 0 bases and J by 2 bases, with 11 bases between them. The CDR3 totals 15 residues. CDR1 is SQVTM, CDR2 ANQGSEA, per germline. The CDR3 loop is CSVEDPARAYNEQFF. CDR3 DNA: TGCAGCGTTGAAGATCCAGCCCGGGCCTACAATGAGCAGTTCTTC.

J is TRBJ2-3 and V is TRBV7-6; tentatively, D is TRBD2 (6 bases). This CDR3 has 15 residues. Germline V lookup: CDR1 SGHVS, CDR2 FNYEAQ. The germline V and J ends were trimmed by 5 bases and 5 bases, with 17 bases remaining between them. The CDR3 is CASSPRGGAQDTQYF. The CDR3 DNA sequence: TGTGCCAGCAGCCCCCGAGGCGGGGCACAAGATACGCAGTATTTT.

The table lists this clone with a few counts. The chain is built from TRBV6-1 and TRBJ1-5, with a weak D call TRBD1 (5 bases). V was shortened by 7 bases and J by 6 bases, with 16 bases between the two germline ends. The CDR3 consists of 14 residues. Germline V lookup: CDR1 MNHNS, CDR2 SASEGT. In DNA, the CDR3 is TGTGCCAGCATGGACATAATCTTCGTTCAGCCCCAGCATTTT. It encodes CASMDIIFVQPQHF.

The gene calls are TRBV5-1 and TRBJ2-7, with D uncertain. The CDR3 covers 11 residues. V was trimmed by 6 bases and J by 4 bases, leaving 8 bases between them. The germline V gene encodes CDR1 SGHRS and CDR2 YFSETQ. CDR3 sequence: CASIGAYEQYF. CDR3 coding DNA: TGCGCCAGCATAGGAGCATACGAGCAGTACTTC.

The J gene is TRBJ2-5, the V gene TRBV5-4, with 10 bases identical to TRBD1. This CDR3 is 15 amino acids long. Germline CDR1 reads SGHNT; CDR2 reads YYREEE (reference sequence). The V gene end was trimmed by 4 bases and the J gene end by 2 bases; junction bases not matched to a gene: 5. CDR3: CASSGKDRGQETQYF. The CDR3 nucleotides are TGTGCCAGCAGCGGGAAGGACAGGGGGCAAGAGACCCAGTACTTC.

This clone was picked up one time. The chain couples TRBV4-3 to TRBJ2-2; D call uncertain. Trimming removed 3 bases from V and 6 bases from J, with 5 bases in between. The CDR3 sequence is 12 residues long. Per the germline V gene, CDR1 is LGHNA and CDR2 is YSLEER. The CDR3 DNA reads as TGCGCCAGCAGCCACCTCCCCGGGGAGCTGTTTTTT. Its protein product is CASSHLPGELFF.

This sequence joins TRBV28 and TRBJ1-6, with 9 bases that match TRBD1. V dropped 6 bases and J dropped 6; count of bases not matched to a gene: 9. Germline CDR1 reads MDHEN; CDR2 reads SYDVKM. The CDR3 is made up of 16 amino acids. CDR3 sequence: CASSSDRGSRNSPLHF. CDR3 nucleotides: TGTGCCAGCAGCTCGGACAGGGGATCGCGTAATTCACCCCTCCACTTT.

The chain carries TRBV10-3 and TRBJ2-7; the D gene is possibly TRBD2 (5 bases). CDR3 length: 12 residues. The germline CDR1 and CDR2 sequences are ENHRY and SYGVKD. Trimming took off 2 bases at V and 5 bases at J, with 7 bases between the two ends. Written as DNA, the CDR3 is TGTGCCATCAGTGAGGGAGGACACGAGCAGTACTTC. This encodes CAISEGGHEQYF.

The chain uses TRBV28 and TRBJ2-5; TRBD2 matches 9 bases. The J segment lost 4 bases and the V segment lost 6 bases, leaving 9 bases of the junction unmatched. Germline-derived CDR1 and CDR2 are MDHEN and SYDVKM. This CDR3 has 15 amino acids. The CDR3 reads CASSPGLARGETQYF. CDR3 DNA sequence: TGTGCCAGCAGCCCCGGACTAGCGAGAGGAGAGACCCAGTACTTC.

In nucleotides, the CDR3 is TGTGCCAGCACCACCATAGCGGGACTACCCCACGAGCAGTACTTC. As protein: CASTTIAGLPHEQYF. The rearrangement uses TRBV7-9 and TRBJ2-7; TRBD2 aligns across 8 bases. J gave up 5 bases and V 7 bases, and 13 bases lay outside the gene matches. The CDR3 loop spans 15 amino acids. Germline CDR1 and CDR2: SEHNR and FQNEAQ (reference sequence).

This clone was counted between two and nine times. CDR3 DNA: TGTGCCAGTAAACCCGGGAGGACAGATACGCAGTATTTT. Translated, it gives CASKPGRTDTQYF. The chain recombines TRBV19 with TRBJ2-3, with 7 bases matching TRBD2. J lost 3 bases, V lost 7 bases, and 4 bases had no gene match. CDR1 and CDR2 from the germline V gene are LNHDA and SQIVND (reference sequence). This CDR3 region has 13 residues.

The chain employs TRBV2 and TRBJ1-1, with TRBD1 matching 9 bases. The V gene's germline CDR1 is SNHLY and CDR2 FYNNEI. J was trimmed by 1 base and V by 10 bases; bases with no gene match: 4. The CDR3 contains 13 residues. CDR3 region: CATLGQGNTEAFF. CDR3 coding DNA: TGTGCCACCTTGGGACAGGGGAACACTGAAGCTTTCTTT.

This clone showed up just a few times. The J gene is TRBJ1-2, the V gene TRBV19; weak D call: TRBD1 (6 bases). The V end was cut by 3 bases, the J end by 4 bases, with 15 bases between. CDR1 and CDR2 (germline): LNHDA, SQIVND (reference sequence). The CDR3 has 15 residues. The CDR3 DNA sequence: TGTGCCAGTAGTATCGGAGGCAGGGGCTTCTATGGCTACACCTTC. Protein sequence: CASSIGGRGFYGYTF.

This clone was detected a few times. The chain has TRBV6-5 and TRBJ2-3; 8 bases are a match to TRBD2. Trimming took 7 bases from V and 0 from J; bases not matched to a gene: 6. The CDR3 consists of 15 residues. The germline V gene encodes CDR1 MNHEY and CDR2 SVGAGI. CDR3 coding DNA: TGTGCCAGCACCCGTCTAGCGGGTAGCACAGATACGCAGTATTTT. Translation: CASTRLAGSTDTQYF.